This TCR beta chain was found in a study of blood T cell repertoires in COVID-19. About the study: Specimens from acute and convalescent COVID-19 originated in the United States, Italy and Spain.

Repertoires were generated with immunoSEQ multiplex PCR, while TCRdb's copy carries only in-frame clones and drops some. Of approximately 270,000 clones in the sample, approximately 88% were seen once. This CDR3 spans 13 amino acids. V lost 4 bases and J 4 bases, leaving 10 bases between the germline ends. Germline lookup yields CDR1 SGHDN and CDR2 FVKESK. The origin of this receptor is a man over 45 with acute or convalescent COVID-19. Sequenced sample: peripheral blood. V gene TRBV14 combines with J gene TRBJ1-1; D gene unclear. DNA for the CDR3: TGTGCCAGCAGCCGGGAGGTGAGCACTGAAGCTTTCTTT. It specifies CASSREVSTEAFF.